Listed below are T cell receptor beta chains from one sample, sequenced in a study of T cell responses to AZD1222 COVID-19 vaccine. This table comes from immunoSEQ multiplex PCR, and its TCRdb copy is limited to in-frame clones, with some not included. The sample contains about 85,000 clones, 80% to 90% of which appear only once. This specimen consisted of peripheral blood, obtained on day 0 of AZD1222 vaccination. The receptors shown here come from an adult in good health. CDR3s include the opening cysteine and the closing phenylalanine or tryptophan. D genes are given only for firm matches. Size is omitted from some rows. Given values are once, few, many or a class for expanded clones.

V	J	D	size	DNA	CDR3
TRBV5-4	TRBJ1-4	TRBD1	.	TGTGCCAGCAGCCCGACAGGGTCAACTAATGAAAAACTGTTTTTT	CASSPTGSTNEKLFF
TRBV5-6	TRBJ2-5	.	.	TGTGCCAGCAGATCGGGGATCCAAGAGACCCAGTACTTC	CASRSGIQETQYF
TRBV2	TRBJ1-4	.	.	TGTGCCAGCAGTGTCCGGGGATCGACTAATGAAAAACTGTTTTTT	CASSVRGSTNEKLFF
TRBV4-3	TRBJ2-1	TRBD1	.	TGCGCCAGCAGCCAAGATGGGGCAGGGGGTCGGGATGAGCAGTTCTTC	CASSQDGAGGRDEQFF
TRBV24-1	TRBJ2-7	.	.	TGTGCCACCAGTGACTCAACACAGTTTTCCTACGAGCAGTACTTC	CATSDSTQFSYEQYF
TRBV10-3	TRBJ1-3	TRBD1	few	TGTGCCATCAGTTACCGGACAGGGGACTCTGGAAACACCATATATTTT	CAISYRTGDSGNTIYF
TRBV28	TRBJ2-7	.	.	TGTGGAGCAGCTAGGCCCCAGTCGGGGGCCTACGAGCAGTACTTC	CGAARPQSGAYEQYF
TRBV6-5	TRBJ1-6	.	.	TGTGCCAGCAGTTTTTCCCAGAGCTCCTATAATTCACCCCTCCACTTT	CASSFSQSSYNSPLHF
TRBV6-5	TRBJ1-1	.	.	TGTGCCAGCAGTTATTATGGCGGTCCTGAAGCTTTCTTT	CASSYYGGPEAFF
TRBV21-1	TRBJ2-7	.	.	TGTGCCAGCAGCCCCGGGACAGCCTACGAGCAGTACTTC	CASSPGTAYEQYF
TRBV3-1/TRBV3-2	TRBJ2-7	.	.	TGTGCCAGCAGCCTCAGAAGGACCAGCCTCACCGAGCAGTACTTC	CASSLRRTSLTEQYF
TRBV7-2	TRBJ2-2	TRBD1	.	TGTGCCAGCAGCTCCACCGGCCCCGGGACAGGGAGCTCCGGGGAGCTGTTTTTT	CASSSTGPGTGSSGELFF
TRBV19	TRBJ1-1	TRBD1	.	TGTGCCGTTAACAGGGGCCGGAACACTGAAGCTTTCTTT	CAVNRGRNTEAFF
TRBV6-5	TRBJ2-1	TRBD1	.	TGTGCCAGCAGGGACAGGATTTACAATGAGCAGTTCTTC	CASRDRIYNEQFF
TRBV11-1	TRBJ2-5	.	.	TGTGCCAGCAGCCCTAGTCAAGGGCAAGAGACCCAGTACTTC	CASSPSQGQETQYF
TRBV25-1	TRBJ1-5	TRBD1	.	TGTGCCAGCAGTCAGACAGGGAATCAGCCCCAGCATTTT	CASSQTGNQPQHF
TRBV18	TRBJ2-3	.	.	TGTGCCAGCTCACCACATACAACAGATACGCAGTATTTT	CASSPHTTDTQYF
TRBV27	TRBJ1-5	.	.	TGTGCCAGCAGTTTAATGGGACGGGGCAATCAGCCCCAGCATTTT	CASSLMGRGNQPQHF
TRBV9	TRBJ1-2	TRBD1	.	TGTGCCAGCAGCGTAGACATCGAGGGGGCGTACTATGGCCACACCTTC	CASSVDIEGAYYGHTF
TRBV4-2	TRBJ2-3	.	.	TGTGCCAGCAGCCAAGCGGGCCGAGGGGGCACAGATACGCAGTATTTT	CASSQAGRGGTDTQYF
TRBV7-8	TRBJ1-4	.	.	TGTGCCAGCAGCTTAGCGCTATGGAGAGCAACTAATGAAAAACTGTTTTTT	CASSLALWRATNEKLFF
TRBV13	TRBJ2-7	TRBD1	.	TGTGCCAGCAGCCGGGACAGGGCGGGCTACGAGCAGTACTTC	CASSRDRAGYEQYF
TRBV9	TRBJ2-1	.	.	TGTGCCAGCAGCGTAGTGGGCTCAGGGGGGAATGAGCAGTTCTTC	CASSVVGSGGNEQFF
TRBV6-5	TRBJ1-2	TRBD1	once	TGTGCCAGCAGTTCCCCATCGGACAGGACCTATGGCTACACCTTC	CASSSPSDRTYGYTF
TRBV19	TRBJ2-2	TRBD2	few	TGTGCCAGTTCTAGCGGGGGGAACACCGGGGAGCTGTTTTTT	CASSSGGNTGELFF
TRBV28	TRBJ2-7	.	.	TGTGCCAGCAGTCCCTTTGACAGGACCTACGAGCAGTACTTC	CASSPFDRTYEQYF
TRBV6-2/TRBV6-3	TRBJ1-5	TRBD1	.	TGTGCCAGCAGTCATCGACAGGGTGGGAATCAGCCCCAGCATTTT	CASSHRQGGNQPQHF
TRBV6-6	TRBJ1-4	.	.	TGTGCCAGCAGTCTGTTAGGGTCTAGGACCGCAACTAATGAAAAACTGTTTTTT	CASSLLGSRTATNEKLFF
TRBV28	TRBJ1-5	.	.	TGTGCCAGCACCACCCGTGACGGGGCTTATAGCAATCAGCCCCAGCATTTT	CASTTRDGAYSNQPQHF
TRBV11-3	TRBJ2-1	TRBD2	.	TGTGCCAGCAGCCCTAGCGGGATTGGGGGCAATGAGCAGTTCTTC	CASSPSGIGGNEQFF
TRBV7-2	TRBJ2-6	.	.	TGTGCCAGCAGCTCTCGGAGGGGAGGTGGGGCCAACGTCCTGACTTTC	CASSSRRGGGANVLTF